The text below deals with one TCR beta chain. What antigen it recognizes has not been identified. Base qualities were left out, and no much larger clone turns up one base away. Receptor amplification or capture employed PCR. These reads were obtained on an Illumina HiSeq 2500. TCR libraries were prepared with molecular barcoding, using unique molecular identifiers to normalize TCRbeta repertoire quantification. The public reads were reprocessed in TCRdb via fastp at Q25 and MiXCR, keeping in-frame beta chains. Rows are unified per CDR3 protein, each entry keeping the most common DNA and genes. Counted in this sample were 500,000 to 650,000 distinct CDR3 sequences; about 10% of them appeared once. Around 15% of the sample is held by the ten biggest clonotypes. This sample stems from a study of T-cell reconstitution after alpha-beta-depleted transplantation in children (dated by TCRdb to about 2016). In terms of the full investigation: The study quantitatively tracked T-cell immune reconstitution after TCRalphabeta/CD19-depleted allogeneic hematopoietic cell transplantation in children using TCR repertoire profiling. Findings and caveats that apply to the study as a whole: About two months after transplant, the apparently early recovery of alphabetaT-cell counts reportedly depended on just several hundred clones that had expanded rapidly and came from non-depleted graft cells. Hyperexpanded clone frequencies declined over subsequent months; after one year, T-cell counts and TCRbeta diversity were mostly attributed to newly produced T cells. In some patients, the high TCRbeta diversity seen at day 60 was put down to recipient T cells and intrathymic progenitors that had survived conditioning.

The treatment or condition label here, explained by the study, means: allogeneic hematopoietic cell transplantation with graft depleted of TCRalphabeta T cells and CD19 B cells. The children who served as transplant recipients had been given grafts of TCRalphabeta/CD19-depleted allogeneic hematopoietic cells. The sample consisted of PBMCs, mostly from graft donor cells, taken 180 days after TCRalphabeta/CD19-depleted stem cell transplant. The source is a female patient under 10 years old who had a stem cell transplant for aplastic anemia, so the T cells may come from the graft donor.

The DNA is as follows: TGTGCCAGCAGCTTTACCGGGACTAGCGATCGTTACGAGCAGTACTTC. It encodes CASSFTGTSDRYEQYF. The sequence joins TRBV7-2 to TRBJ2-7; TRBD2 matches 10 bases in the middle. V lost 3 bases and J lost 4 bases, and the count of bases not matched to a germline gene is 9. CDR1 SGHTA and CDR2 FQGNSA are derived from the germline V gene. Reading from cysteine to phenylalanine, the CDR3 counts 16 amino acids. Only the CDR3 DNA is retained, 48 bases long and in frame from the first base.